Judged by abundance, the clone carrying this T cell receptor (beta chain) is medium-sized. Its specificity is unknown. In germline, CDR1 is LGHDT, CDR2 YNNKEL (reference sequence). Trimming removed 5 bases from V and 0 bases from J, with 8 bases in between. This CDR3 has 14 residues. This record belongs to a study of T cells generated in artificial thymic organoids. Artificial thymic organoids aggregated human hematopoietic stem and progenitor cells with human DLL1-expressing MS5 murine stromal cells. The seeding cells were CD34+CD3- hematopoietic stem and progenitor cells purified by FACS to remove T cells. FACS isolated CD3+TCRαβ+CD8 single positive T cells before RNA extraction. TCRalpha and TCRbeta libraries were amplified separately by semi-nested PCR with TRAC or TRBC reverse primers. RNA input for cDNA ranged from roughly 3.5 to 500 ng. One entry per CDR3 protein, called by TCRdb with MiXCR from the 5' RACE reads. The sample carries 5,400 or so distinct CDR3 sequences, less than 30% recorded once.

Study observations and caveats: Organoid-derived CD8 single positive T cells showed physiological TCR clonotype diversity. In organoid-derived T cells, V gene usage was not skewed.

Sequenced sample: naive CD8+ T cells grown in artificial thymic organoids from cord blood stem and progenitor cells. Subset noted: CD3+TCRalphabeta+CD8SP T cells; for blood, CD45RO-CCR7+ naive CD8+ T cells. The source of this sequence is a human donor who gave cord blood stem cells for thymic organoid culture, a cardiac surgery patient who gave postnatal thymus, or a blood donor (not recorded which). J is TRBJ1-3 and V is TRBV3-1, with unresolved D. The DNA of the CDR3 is TGTGCCAGCAGCGGCCTTTGCTCTGGAAACACCATATATTTT. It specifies CASSGLCSGNTIYF.